This entry is about one T cell receptor (beta chain). Antigen specificity is unknown. Clones were read by immunoSEQ multiplex PCR, and TCRdb kept only the in-frame ones, dropping some. The top ten clones hold roughly 24% of a sample with 25,000 to 35,000 clones, approximately 75% of them seen once. Lung cancer patients with chemo-refractory metastatic non-small-cell disease were given focal radiation plus CTLA-4 blockade with ipilimumab. This sample is part of a study of radiotherapy plus CTLA-4 blockade in lung cancer. Background on the study: There were objective responses in 18% of patients, and more than 30% had disease control.

Study outcomes and limitations: In blood, early T cell clone dynamics reportedly predicted response best, together with interferon-beta. Once radiotherapy plus ipilimumab had been given, TCR clones derived from tumor expanded in blood.

Sequencing used peripheral blood, obtained from a patient treated with radiotherapy plus ipilimumab. This receptor was identified in a human donor with non-small cell lung cancer that progressed on radiotherapy plus ipilimumab.

The CDR3, as DNA: TGTGCCAGCAGCTTGGGGGGCCCGGCGGGGGGGCCCCGTAATGAGCAGTTCTTC. It yields the protein CASSLGGPAGGPRNEQFF. The rearrangement links TRBV5-6 to TRBJ2-1, with 9 bases lining up with TRBD2. This CDR3 spans 18 amino acids. V lost 0 bases, J lost 7 bases, and 14 bases stayed unmatched. Germline V gene data show CDR1 as SGHDT and CDR2 as YYEEEE. The variable domain in full, completed from reference TRBV5-6 and TRBJ2-1, reads DAGVTQSPTHLIKTRGQQVTLRCSPKSGHDTVSWYQQALGQGPQFIFQYYEEEERQRGNFPDRFSGHQFPNYSSELNVNALLLGDSALYLCASSLGGPAGGPRNEQFFGPGTRLTVL.